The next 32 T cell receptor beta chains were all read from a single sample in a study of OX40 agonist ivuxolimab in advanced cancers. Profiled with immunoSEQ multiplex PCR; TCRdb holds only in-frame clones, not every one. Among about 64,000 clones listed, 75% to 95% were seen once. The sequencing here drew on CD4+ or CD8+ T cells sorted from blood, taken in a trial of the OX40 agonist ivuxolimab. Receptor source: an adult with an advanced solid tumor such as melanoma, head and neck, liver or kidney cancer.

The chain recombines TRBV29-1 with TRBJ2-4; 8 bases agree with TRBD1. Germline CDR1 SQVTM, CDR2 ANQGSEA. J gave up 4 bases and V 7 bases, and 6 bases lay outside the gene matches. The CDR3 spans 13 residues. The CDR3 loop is CSARQGLKNIQYF. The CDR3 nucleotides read TGCAGCGCAAGACAGGGGCTGAAAAACATTCAGTACTTC.

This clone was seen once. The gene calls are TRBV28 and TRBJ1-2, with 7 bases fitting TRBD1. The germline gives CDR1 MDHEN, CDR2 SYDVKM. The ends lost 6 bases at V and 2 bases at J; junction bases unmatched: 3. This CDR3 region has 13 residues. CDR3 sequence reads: CASSRQGNYGYTF. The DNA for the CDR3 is TGTGCCAGCAGCCGACAGGGCAACTATGGCTACACCTTC.

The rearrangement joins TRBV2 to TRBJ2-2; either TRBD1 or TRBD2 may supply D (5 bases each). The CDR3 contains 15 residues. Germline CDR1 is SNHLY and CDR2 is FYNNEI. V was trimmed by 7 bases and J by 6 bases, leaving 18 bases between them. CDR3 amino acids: CASIWGPTNAGELFF. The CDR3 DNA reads TGTGCCAGCATTTGGGGCCCGACTAACGCCGGGGAGCTGTTTTTT.

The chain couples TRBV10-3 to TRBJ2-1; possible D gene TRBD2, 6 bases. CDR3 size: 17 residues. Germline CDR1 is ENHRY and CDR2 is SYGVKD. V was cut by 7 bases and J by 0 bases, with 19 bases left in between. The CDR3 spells CAIKRETGGSSYNEQFF. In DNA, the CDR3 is TGTGCCATCAAAAGGGAGACCGGGGGAAGCTCCTACAATGAGCAGTTCTTC.

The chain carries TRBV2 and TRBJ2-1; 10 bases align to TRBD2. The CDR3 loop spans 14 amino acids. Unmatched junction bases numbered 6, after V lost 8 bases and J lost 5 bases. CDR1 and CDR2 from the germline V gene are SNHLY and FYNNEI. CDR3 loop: CASDELAGHNEQFF. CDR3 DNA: TGTGCCAGCGACGAACTAGCGGGACACAATGAGCAGTTCTTC.

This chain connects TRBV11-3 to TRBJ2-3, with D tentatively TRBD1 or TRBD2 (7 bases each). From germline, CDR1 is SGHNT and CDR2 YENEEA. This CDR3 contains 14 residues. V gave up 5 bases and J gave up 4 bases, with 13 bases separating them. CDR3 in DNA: TGTGCCAGCAGCCCAGGGGGGGTTCCAGATACGCAGTATTTT. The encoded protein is CASSPGGVPDTQYF.

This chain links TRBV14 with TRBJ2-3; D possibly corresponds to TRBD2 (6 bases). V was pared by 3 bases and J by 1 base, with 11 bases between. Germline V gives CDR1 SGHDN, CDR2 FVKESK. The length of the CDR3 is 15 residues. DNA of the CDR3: TGTGCCAGCAGCCAGACGGGACTTGGCACAGATACGCAGTATTTT. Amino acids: CASSQTGLGTDTQYF.

CDR3 amino acids: CASKGGSGETQYF. CDR3 sequence (DNA): TGTGCCAGTAAAGGTGGGAGTGGCGAGACCCAGTACTTC. This chain links TRBV19 with TRBJ2-5; perhaps TRBD2 as D (5 bases). The V and J ends lost 7 bases and 5 bases respectively, with 14 bases between them. Germline CDR1 is LNHDA and CDR2 is SQIVND (reference sequence). The CDR3 totals 13 residues. Complete variable domain (other parts from reference TRBV19 and TRBJ2-5): DGGITQSPKYLFRKEGQNVTLSCEQNLNHDAMYWYRQDPGQGLRLIYYSQIVNDFQKGDIAEGYSVSREKKESFPLTVTSAQKNPTAFYLCASKGGSGETQYFGPGTRLLVL.

The CDR3 sequence is CASYRQGGSTEAFF. CDR3 nucleotide sequence: TGTGCCAGCTACCGACAGGGTGGCAGCACTGAAGCTTTCTTT. J is TRBJ1-1 and V is TRBV27; 7 bases map to TRBD1. This CDR3 has 14 residues. The trim removed 8 bases at V and 4 bases at J, leaving 10 bases unmatched. CDR1 and CDR2 (germline): MNHEY, SMNVEV (reference sequence).

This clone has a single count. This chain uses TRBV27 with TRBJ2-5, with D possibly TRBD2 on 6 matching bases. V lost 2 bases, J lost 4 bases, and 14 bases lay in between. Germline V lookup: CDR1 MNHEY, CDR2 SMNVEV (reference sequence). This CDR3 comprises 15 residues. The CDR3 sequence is CASSLRGSGLETQYF. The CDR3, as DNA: TGTGCCAGCAGTTTACGGGGCTCGGGACTAGAGACCCAGTACTTC.

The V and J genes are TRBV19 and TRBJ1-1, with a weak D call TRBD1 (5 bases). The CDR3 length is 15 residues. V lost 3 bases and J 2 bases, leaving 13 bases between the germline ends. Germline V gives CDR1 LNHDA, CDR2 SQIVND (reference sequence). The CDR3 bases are TGTGCCAGTAGTATCGGTGGGACGGTAAACACTGAAGCTTTCTTT. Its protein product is CASSIGGTVNTEAFF.

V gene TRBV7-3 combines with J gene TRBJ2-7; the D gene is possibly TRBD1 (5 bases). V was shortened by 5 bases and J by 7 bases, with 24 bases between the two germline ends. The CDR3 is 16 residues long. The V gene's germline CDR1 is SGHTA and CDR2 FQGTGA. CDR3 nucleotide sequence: TGTGCCAGCAGCCCCTCTCCGTCGACAGCACGCGGTGAGCAGTACTTC. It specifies CASSPSPSTARGEQYF.

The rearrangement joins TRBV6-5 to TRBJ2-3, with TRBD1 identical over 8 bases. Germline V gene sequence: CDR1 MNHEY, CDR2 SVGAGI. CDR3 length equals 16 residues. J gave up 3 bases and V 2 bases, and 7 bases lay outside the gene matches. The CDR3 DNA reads TGTGCCAGCAGTTACACCAGGGGGCGGGGAACAGATACGCAGTATTTT. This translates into CASSYTRGRGTDTQYF.

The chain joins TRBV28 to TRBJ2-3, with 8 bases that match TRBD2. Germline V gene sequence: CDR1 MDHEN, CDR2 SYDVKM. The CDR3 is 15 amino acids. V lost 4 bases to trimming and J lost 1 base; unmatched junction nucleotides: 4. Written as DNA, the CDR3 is TGTGCCAGCAGTTCCACGGGAGGGGGCACAGATACGCAGTATTTT. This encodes CASSSTGGGTDTQYF. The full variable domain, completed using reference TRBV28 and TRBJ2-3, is DVKVTQSSRYLVKRTGEKVFLECVQDMDHENMFWYRQDPGLGLRLIYFSYDVKMKEKGDIPEGYSVSREKKERFSLILESASTNQTSMYLCASSSTGGGTDTQYFGPGTRLTVL.

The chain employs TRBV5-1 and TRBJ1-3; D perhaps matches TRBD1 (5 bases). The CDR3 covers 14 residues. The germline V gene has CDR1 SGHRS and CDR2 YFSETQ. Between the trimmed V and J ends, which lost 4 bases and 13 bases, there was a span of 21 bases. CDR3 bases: TGCGCCAGCAGCCCGGGGGGATTGCGCAGAGGGATATATTTT. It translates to CASSPGGLRRGIYF.

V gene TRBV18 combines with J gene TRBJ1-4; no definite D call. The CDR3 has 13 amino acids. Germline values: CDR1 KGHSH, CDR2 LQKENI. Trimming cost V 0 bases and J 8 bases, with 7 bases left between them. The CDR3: CASSPPVGEKLFF. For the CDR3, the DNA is TGTGCCAGCTCACCACCGGTGGGAGAAAAACTGTTTTTT.

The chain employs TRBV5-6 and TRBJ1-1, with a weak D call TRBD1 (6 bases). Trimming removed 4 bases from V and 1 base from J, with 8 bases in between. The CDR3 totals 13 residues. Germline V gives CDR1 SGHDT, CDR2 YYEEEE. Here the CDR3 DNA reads TGTGCCAGCAGCCCGGGACAGAACACTGAAGCTTTCTTT. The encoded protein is CASSPGQNTEAFF.

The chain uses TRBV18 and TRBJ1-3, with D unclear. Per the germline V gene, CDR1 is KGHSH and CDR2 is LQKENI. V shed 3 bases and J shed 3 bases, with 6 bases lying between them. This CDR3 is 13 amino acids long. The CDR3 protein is CASSPLGGNTIYF. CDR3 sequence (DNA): TGTGCCAGCTCACCGCTTGGTGGAAACACCATATATTTT.

The chain's CDR3 is CASRLDRPENEQFF. The CDR3 DNA sequence: TGTGCCAGCAGACTGGACAGGCCAGAGAATGAGCAGTTCTTC. The chain carries TRBV27 and TRBJ2-1, with TRBD1 matching over 7 bases. Germline CDR1 and CDR2: MNHEY and SMNVEV (reference sequence). CDR3 length: 14 residues. V gave up 6 bases and J gave up 7 bases; unmatched junction bases: 9.

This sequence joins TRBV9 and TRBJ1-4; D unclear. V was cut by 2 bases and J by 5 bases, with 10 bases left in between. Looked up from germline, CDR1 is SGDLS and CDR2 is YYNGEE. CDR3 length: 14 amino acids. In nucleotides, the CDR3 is TGTGCCAGCAGCGTTAGGGCCAGGAATGAAAAACTGTTTTTT. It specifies CASSVRARNEKLFF.

CDR3 sequence: CASSLTGDTGELFF. The CDR3 nucleotides read TGTGCCAGCAGCTTAACAGGGGACACCGGGGAGCTGTTTTTT. The rearrangement links TRBV13 to TRBJ2-2, with 7 bases identical to TRBD1. Trimming took 2 bases from V and 3 from J; bases not matched to a gene: 0. Germline CDR1 is PRHDT and CDR2 is FYEKMQ (reference sequence). This CDR3 is 14 amino acids long.

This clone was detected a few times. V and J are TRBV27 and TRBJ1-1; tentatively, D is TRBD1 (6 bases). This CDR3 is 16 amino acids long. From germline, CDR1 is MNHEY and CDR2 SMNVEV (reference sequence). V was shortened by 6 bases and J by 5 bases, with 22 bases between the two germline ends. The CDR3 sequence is CASRLQGLFGGTEAFF. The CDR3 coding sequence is TGTGCCAGCAGGCTACAGGGTTTATTCGGCGGGACTGAAGCTTTCTTT.

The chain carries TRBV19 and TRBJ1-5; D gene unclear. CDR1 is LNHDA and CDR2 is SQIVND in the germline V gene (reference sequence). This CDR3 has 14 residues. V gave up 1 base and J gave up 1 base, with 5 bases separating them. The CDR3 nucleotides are TGTGCCAGTAGTATAGGTCCCAGCAATCAGCCCCAGCATTTT. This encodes CASSIGPSNQPQHF.

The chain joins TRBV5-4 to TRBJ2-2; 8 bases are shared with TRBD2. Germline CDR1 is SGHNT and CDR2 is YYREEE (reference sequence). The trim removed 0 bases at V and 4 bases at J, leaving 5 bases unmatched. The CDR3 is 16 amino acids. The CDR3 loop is CASSLGPGGSTGELFF. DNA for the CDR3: TGTGCCAGCAGCTTGGGTCCGGGAGGGAGCACCGGGGAGCTGTTTTTT.

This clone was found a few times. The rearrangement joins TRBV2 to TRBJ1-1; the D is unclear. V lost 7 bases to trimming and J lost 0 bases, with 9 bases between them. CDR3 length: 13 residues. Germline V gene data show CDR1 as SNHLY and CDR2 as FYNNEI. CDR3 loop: CASIGLMNTEAFF. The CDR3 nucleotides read TGTGCCAGCATAGGGCTTATGAACACTGAAGCTTTCTTT.

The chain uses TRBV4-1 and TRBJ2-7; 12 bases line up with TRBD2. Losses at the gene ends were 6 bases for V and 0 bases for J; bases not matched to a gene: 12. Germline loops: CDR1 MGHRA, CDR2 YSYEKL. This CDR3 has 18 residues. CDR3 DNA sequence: TGCGCCAGCAGTGGCCTAGCGGGAGGGCCGAAAGACTCCTACGAGCAGTACTTC. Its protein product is CASSGLAGGPKDSYEQYF.

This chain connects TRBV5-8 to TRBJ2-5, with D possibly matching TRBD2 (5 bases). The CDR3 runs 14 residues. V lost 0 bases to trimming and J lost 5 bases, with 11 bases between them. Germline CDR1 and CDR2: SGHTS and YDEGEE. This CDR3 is CASSLGLSGETQYF. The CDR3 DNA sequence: TGTGCCAGCAGCTTGGGTCTCAGCGGCGAGACCCAGTACTTC.

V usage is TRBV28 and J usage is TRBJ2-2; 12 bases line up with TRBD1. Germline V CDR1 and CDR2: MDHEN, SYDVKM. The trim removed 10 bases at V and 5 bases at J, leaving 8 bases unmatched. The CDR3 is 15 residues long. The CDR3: CATRGQGARTGELFF. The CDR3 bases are TGTGCCACCAGGGGACAGGGGGCGCGAACCGGGGAGCTGTTTTTT.

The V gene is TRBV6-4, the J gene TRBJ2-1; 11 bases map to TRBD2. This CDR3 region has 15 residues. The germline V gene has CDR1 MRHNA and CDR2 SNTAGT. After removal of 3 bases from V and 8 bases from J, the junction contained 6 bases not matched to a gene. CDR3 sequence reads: CASSERLAGGYEQFF. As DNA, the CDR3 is TGTGCCAGCAGTGAGAGGCTAGCGGGAGGCTATGAGCAGTTCTTC.

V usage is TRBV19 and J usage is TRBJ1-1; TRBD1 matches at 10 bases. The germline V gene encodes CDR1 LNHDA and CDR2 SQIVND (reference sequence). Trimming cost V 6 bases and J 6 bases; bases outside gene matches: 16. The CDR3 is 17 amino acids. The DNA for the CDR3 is TGTGCCAGTAGGTCTCCCGGGACAGGGGCACGAGGGGCTGAAGCTTTCTTT. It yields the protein CASRSPGTGARGAEAFF.

The CDR3 reads CASSASGGLGQNEQFF. The CDR3 region has the DNA TGTGCCAGCAGCGCAAGTGGGGGTCTCGGACAGAATGAGCAGTTCTTC. The chain links TRBV11-3 to TRBJ2-1; D is possibly TRBD1 (6 bases). Per the germline V gene, CDR1 is SGHNT and CDR2 is YENEEA. The germline V and J ends were trimmed by 5 bases and 7 bases, with 21 bases remaining between them. This CDR3 region has 16 residues.

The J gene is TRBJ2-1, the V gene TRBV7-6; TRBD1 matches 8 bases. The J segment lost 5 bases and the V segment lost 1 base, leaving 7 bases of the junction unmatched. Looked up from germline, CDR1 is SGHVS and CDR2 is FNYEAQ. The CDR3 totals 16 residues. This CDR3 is CASSLGQGYEDNEQFF. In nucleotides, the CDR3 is TGTGCCAGCAGCTTAGGACAGGGGTATGAGGACAATGAGCAGTTCTTC.